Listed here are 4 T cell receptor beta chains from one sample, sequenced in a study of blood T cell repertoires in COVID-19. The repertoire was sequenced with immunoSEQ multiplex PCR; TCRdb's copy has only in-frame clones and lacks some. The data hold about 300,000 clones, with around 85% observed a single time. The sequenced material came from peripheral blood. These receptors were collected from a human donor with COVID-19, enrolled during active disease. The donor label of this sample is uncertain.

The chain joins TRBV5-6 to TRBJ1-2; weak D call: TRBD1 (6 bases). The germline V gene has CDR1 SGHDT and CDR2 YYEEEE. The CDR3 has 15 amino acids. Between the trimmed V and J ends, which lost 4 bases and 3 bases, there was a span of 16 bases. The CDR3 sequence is CASSLEGDTDYGYTF. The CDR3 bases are TGTGCCAGCAGCCTGGAGGGGGACACGGACTATGGCTACACCTTC.

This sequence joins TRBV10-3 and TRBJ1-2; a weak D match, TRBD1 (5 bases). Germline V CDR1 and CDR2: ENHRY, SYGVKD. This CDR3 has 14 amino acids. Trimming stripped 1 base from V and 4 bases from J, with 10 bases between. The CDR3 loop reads CAISEYQGGYGYTF. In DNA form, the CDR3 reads TGTGCCATCAGTGAGTATCAGGGAGGCTATGGCTACACCTTC.

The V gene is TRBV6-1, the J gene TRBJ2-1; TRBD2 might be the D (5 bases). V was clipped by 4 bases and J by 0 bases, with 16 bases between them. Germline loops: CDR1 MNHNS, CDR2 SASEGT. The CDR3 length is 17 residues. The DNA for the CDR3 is TGTGCCAGCAGTGTCGCGGGCCGATTTAACTCCTACAATGAGCAGTTCTTC. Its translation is CASSVAGRFNSYNEQFF.

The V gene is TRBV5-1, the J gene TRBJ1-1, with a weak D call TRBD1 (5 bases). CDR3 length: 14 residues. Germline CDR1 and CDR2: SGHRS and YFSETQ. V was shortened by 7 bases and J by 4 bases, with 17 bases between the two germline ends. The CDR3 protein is CASGADIVGTEAFF. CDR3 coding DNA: TGCGCCAGCGGGGCTGACATAGTCGGCACTGAAGCTTTCTTT.